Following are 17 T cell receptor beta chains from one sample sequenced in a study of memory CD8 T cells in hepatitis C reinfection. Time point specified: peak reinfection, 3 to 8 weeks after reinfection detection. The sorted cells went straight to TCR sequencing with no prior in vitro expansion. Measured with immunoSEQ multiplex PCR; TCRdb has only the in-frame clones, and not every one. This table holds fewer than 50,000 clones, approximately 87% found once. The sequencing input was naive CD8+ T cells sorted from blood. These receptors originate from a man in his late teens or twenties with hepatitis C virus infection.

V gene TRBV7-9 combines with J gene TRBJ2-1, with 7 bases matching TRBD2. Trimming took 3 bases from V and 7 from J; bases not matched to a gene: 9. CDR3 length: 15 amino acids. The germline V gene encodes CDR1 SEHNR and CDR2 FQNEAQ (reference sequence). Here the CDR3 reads CASSFEGGLANEQFF. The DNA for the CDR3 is TGTGCCAGCAGCTTTGAGGGAGGGCTCGCTAATGAGCAGTTCTTC.

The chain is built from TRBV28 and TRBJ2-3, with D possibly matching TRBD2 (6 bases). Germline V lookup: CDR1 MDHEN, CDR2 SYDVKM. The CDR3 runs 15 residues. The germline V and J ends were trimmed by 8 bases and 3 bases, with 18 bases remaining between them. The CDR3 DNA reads TGTGCCAGCGCCCGGGGGAGCGGGCGGACAGATACGCAGTATTTT. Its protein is CASARGSGRTDTQYF.

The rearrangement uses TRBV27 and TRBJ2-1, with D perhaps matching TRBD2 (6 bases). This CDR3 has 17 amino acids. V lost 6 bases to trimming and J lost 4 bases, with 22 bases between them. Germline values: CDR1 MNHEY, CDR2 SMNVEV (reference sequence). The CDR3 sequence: CASRSRPAGTFYNEQFF. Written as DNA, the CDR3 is TGTGCCAGCAGATCTCGACCAGCGGGCACGTTTTACAATGAGCAGTTCTTC.

CDR3 residues: CASSPQGVSTDTQYF. CDR3 bases: TGTGCCAGCAGTCCACAGGGGGTCAGCACAGATACGCAGTATTTT. The rearrangement joins TRBV27 to TRBJ2-3; 8 positions match TRBD1. Germline V gives CDR1 MNHEY, CDR2 SMNVEV (reference sequence). This CDR3 has 15 amino acids. The J segment lost 0 bases and the V segment lost 5 bases, leaving 4 bases of the junction unmatched.

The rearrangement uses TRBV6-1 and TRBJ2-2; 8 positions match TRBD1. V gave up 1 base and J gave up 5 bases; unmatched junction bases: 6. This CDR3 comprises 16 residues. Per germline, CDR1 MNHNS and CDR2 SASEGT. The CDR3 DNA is TGTGCCAGCAGTGAAGACAGGGGGTTTATTACCGGGGAGCTGTTTTTT. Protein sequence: CASSEDRGFITGELFF.

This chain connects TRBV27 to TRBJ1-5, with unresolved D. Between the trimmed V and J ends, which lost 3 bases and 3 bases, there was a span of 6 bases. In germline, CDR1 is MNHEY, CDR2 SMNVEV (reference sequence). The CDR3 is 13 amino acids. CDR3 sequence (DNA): TGTGCCAGCAGTTTGAGGATCAATCAGCCCCAGCATTTT. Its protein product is CASSLRINQPQHF.

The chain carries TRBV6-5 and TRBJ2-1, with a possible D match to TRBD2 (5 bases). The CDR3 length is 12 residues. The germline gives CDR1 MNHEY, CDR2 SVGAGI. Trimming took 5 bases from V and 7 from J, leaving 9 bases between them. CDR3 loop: CASSEPGNEQFF. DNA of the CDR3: TGTGCCAGCAGTGAACCGGGGAATGAGCAGTTCTTC.

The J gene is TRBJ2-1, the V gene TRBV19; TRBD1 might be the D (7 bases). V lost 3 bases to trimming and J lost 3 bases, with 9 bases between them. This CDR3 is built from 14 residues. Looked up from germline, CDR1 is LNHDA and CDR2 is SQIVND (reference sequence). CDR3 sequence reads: CASSIRGDYNEQFF. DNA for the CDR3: TGTGCCAGTAGTATCAGGGGGGACTACAATGAGCAGTTCTTC.

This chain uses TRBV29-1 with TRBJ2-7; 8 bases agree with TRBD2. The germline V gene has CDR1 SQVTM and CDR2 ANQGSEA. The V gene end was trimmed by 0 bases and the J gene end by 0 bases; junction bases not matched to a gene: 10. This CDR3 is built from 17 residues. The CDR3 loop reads CSVEEGRGAGGSYEQYF. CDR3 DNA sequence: TGCAGCGTTGAAGAGGGGAGAGGGGCGGGGGGCTCCTACGAGCAGTACTTC.

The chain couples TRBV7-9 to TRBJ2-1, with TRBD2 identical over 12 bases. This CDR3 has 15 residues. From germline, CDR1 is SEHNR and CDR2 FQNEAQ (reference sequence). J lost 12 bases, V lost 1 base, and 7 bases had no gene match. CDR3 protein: CASSLGTSGIPGQFF. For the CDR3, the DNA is TGTGCCAGCAGCTTAGGGACTAGCGGGATCCCGGGGCAGTTCTTC.

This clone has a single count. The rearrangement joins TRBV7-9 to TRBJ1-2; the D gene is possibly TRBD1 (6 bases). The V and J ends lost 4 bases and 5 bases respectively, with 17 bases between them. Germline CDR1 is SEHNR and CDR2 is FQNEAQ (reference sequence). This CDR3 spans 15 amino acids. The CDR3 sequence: CASSSGQSIAYGYTF. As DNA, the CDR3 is TGTGCCAGCAGCTCCGGACAGTCAATCGCGTATGGCTACACCTTC.

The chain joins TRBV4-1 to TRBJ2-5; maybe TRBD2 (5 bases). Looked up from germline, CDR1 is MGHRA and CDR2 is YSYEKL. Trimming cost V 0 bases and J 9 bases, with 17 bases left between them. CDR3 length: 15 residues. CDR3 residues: CASSQDRGLLSAQYF. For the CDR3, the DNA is TGCGCCAGCAGCCAAGATCGCGGGCTCCTAAGTGCCCAGTACTTC.

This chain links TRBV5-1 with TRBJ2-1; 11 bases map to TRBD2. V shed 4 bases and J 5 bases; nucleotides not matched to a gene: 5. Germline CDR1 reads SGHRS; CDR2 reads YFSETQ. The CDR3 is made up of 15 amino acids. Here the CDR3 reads CASSRGLAEDNEQFF. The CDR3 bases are TGCGCCAGCAGCCGGGGACTAGCGGAGGACAATGAGCAGTTCTTC.

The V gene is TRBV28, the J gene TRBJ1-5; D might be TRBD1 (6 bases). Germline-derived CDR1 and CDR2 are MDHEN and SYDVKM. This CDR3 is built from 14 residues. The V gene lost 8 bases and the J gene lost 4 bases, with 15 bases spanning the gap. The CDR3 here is CASRLPQGNQPQHF. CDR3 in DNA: TGTGCCAGCCGCCTTCCTCAGGGGAATCAGCCCCAGCATTTT.

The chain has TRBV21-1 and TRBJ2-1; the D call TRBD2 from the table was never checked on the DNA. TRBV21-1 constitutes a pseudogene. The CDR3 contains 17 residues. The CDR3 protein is CASSKARGVGTYNEQFF. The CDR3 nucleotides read TGTGCCAGCAGCAAAGCCCGGGGGGTAGGGACCTACAATGAGCAGTTCTTC.

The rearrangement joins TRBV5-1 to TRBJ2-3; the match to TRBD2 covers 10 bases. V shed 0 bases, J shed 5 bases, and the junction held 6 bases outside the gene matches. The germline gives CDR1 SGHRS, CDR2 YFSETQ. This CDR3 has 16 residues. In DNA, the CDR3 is TGCGCCAGCAGCTTGGAGCTAGCGGGGGTTGGAGATACGCAGTATTTT. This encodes CASSLELAGVGDTQYF.

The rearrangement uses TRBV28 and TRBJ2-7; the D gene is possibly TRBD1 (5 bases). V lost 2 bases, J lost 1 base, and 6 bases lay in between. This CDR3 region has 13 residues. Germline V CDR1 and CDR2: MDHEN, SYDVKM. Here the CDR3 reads CASSLQGSYEQYV. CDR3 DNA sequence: TGTGCCAGCAGTTTACAGGGTTCCTACGAGCAGTACGTC.